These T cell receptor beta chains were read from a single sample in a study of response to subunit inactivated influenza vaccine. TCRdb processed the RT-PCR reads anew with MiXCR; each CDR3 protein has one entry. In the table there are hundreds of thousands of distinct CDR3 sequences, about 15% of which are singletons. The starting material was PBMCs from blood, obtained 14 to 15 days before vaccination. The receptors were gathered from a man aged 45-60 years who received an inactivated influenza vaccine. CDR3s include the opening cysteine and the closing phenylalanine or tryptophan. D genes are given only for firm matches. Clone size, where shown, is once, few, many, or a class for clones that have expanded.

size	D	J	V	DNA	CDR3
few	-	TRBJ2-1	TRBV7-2	TGTGCCAGCAGACCCCCCAGACGATTGACGTACAATGAGCAGTTCTTC	CASRPPRRLTYNEQFF
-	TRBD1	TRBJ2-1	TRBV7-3	TGTGCCAGCAGAACCACAGGGGGCGCTTACAATGAGCAGTTCTTC	CASRTTGGAYNEQFF
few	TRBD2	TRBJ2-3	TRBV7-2	TGTGCCAGCAGCTTATTCCTAGCGGGAGCCCTCACAGATACGCAGTATTTT	CASSLFLAGALTDTQYF
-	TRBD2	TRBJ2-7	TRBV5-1	TGCGCCAGCAGCCCCCGGGGGGGCGAATTGGGCTACGAGCAGTACTTC	CASSPRGGELGYEQYF
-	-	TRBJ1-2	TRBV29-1	TGCAGCGTTGAACTAAACCGGGACTTCGAAAGCTACACCTTC	CSVELNRDFESYTF
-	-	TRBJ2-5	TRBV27	TGTGCCAGCAAGCTGGGGGCGGTCGCAGAGACCCAGTACTTC	CASKLGAVAETQYF
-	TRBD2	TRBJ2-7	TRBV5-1	TGCGCCAGCAGCTGGGGGACTAGCGGACGCTACGAGCAGTACTTC	CASSWGTSGRYEQYF
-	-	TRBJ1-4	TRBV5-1	TGCGCCAGCAACTTGCAGGGAAGTACTAATGAAAAACTGTTTTTT	CASNLQGSTNEKLFF
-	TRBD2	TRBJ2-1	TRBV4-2	TGTGCCAGCAGCCAAGACTCCGGGGGGGCCTACAATGAGCAGCTCTTC	CASSQDSGGAYNEQLF
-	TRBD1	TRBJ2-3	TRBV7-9	TGTGCCAGCAGCGGAGACAGGGCAGATACGCAGTATTTT	CASSGDRADTQYF
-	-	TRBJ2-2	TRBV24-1	TGTGCCACCAGTGGCGAGTATAGGAACACCGGGGAGCTGTTTTTT	CATSGEYRNTGELFF
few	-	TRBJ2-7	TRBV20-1	TGCAGTGCTAGGTTTAGCGAGTACCCCTACGAGCAGTACTTC	CSARFSEYPYEQYF
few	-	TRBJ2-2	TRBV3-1	TGTGCCAGCAGGGAGGGGGCGAGGGAGCTGTTTTTT	CASREGARELFF
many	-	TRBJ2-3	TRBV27	TGTGCCAGCAGTTTGGGAGCGGCAGGTACGCAGTATTTT	CASSLGAAGTQYF
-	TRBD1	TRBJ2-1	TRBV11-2	TGTGCCAGCAGCTTAACGGCAGGGGGCAATGAGCAGTTCTTC	CASSLTAGGNEQFF
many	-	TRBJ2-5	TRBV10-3	TGTGCCATCAGTGACACCCAAGAGACCCAGTACTTC	CAISDTQETQYF
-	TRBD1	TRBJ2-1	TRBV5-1	TGCGCCAGCAGCCCCAATGGACAGGGGGCACGGAATGAGCAGTTCTTC	CASSPNGQGARNEQFF
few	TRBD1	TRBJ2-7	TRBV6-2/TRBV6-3	TGTGCCAGCAGACCCGGGACAGGTTGGTACGAGCAGTACTTC	CASRPGTGWYEQYF
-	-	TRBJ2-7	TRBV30	TGTGCCTGGAGGGAGAGGGATGCCGTCGAGTACTTC	CAWRERDAVEYF
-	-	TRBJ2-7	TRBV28	TGTGCCAGCAGCTCCCCGGGATCCCGGGGCTACGAGCAGTACTTC	CASSSPGSRGYEQYF
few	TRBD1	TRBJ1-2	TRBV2	TGTGCCAGCAACAGGGGAGACGGCTACACCTTC	CASNRGDGYTF
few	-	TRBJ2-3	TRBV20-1	TGCGGGGCGGGGCGCACAGATACGCAGTATTTT	CGAGRTDTQYF
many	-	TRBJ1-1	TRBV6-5	TGTGCCAGCAGTTACGCCGCCCTGAACACTGAAGCTTTCTTT	CASSYAALNTEAFF
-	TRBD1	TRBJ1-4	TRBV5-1	TGCGCCAGCAGCTTGTCAGGGGGCACTGAAAAACTGTTTTTT	CASSLSGGTEKLFF
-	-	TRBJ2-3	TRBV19	TGTGCCAGTAGTATAAGGGTTGCCGATACGCAGTATTTT	CASSIRVADTQYF
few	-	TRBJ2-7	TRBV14	TGTGCCAGCAGCCAAGCGCTAGGACTGTACTTC	CASSQALGLYF
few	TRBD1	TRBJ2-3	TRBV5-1	TGCGCCAGCAGGACCGGGACAGAAAGCACAGATACGCAGTATTTT	CASRTGTESTDTQYF
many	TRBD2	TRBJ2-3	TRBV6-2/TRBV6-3	TGTGCCAGCAGGCCGGGAGGGACAGATACGCAGTATTTT	CASRPGGTDTQYF
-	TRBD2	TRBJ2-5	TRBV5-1	TGCGCCAGCAGCCTCAATACGGGGGGTGGTGGAGAGACCCAGTACTTC	CASSLNTGGGGETQYF
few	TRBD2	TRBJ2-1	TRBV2	TGTGCCAGCAGTGAAGATCTAGCGGCTGACAATGAGCAGTTCTTC	CASSEDLAADNEQFF
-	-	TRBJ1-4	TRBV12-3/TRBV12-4	TGTGCCAGCAGTCAGCAGGTTCCGGAGGAAAAACTGTTTTTT	CASSQQVPEEKLFF
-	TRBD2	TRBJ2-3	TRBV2	TGTGCCAGCACGACTAGCGGATCCACAGATACGCAGTATTTT	CASTTSGSTDTQYF
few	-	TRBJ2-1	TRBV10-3	TGTGCCATCCGAGGACAGGGGGATAGCGGGAGGCCCTACAATGAGCAGTTCTTC	CAIRGQGDSGRPYNEQFF
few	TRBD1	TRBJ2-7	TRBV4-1	TGCGCCAGCAGCCAAGGACGGTCGCGTATAAGACAGGGCTCCTACGAGCAGTACTTC	CASSQGRSRIRQGSYEQYF
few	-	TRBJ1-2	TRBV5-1	TGCGCCAGCAGCCCAACTACAGGGTCCTATGGCTACACCTTC	CASSPTTGSYGYTF